What follows are 8 T cell receptor beta chains derived from one specimen sequenced in a study of beta chain features in type 1 diabetes. Sequenced material consisted of expressed TCRB transcripts (all of the isolated RNA was reverse transcribed). The protocol was immunoSEQ multiplex PCR, while the TCRdb copy is restricted to in-frame clones and leaves out a portion. The sample includes 400,000 to 450,000 clones, more than 11% seen only once; the top ten take roughly 0.036%. Sequencing was performed on naive CD4+ T cells from blood. The receptors shown here come from a man aged 25 to 40 in good health.

In this sample, this clone turned up a few times. This chain connects TRBV7-9 to TRBJ1-6; perhaps TRBD1 as D (6 bases). The CDR3 contains 16 residues. V was shortened by 5 bases and J by 7 bases, with 18 bases between the two germline ends. The germline gives CDR1 SEHNR, CDR2 FQNEAQ (reference sequence). CDR3 protein: CASSLQSGANNSPLHF. The DNA of the CDR3 is TGTGCCAGCAGCCTACAGTCAGGGGCGAACAATTCACCCCTCCACTTT.

The V call is TRBV23-1, the J call TRBJ2-2; D unresolved. TRBV23-1 is sorted into the ORF group, with uncertain function. This CDR3 spans 18 amino acids. Trimming cost V 5 bases and J 1 base, with 20 bases left between them. CDR3 sequence reads: CASSKWTWRKQNTGELFF. The CDR3 DNA reads TGCGCCAGCAGTAAATGGACCTGGCGAAAACAGAACACCGGGGAGCTGTTTTTT.

The CDR3 loop is CASSLGSRQETQYF. CDR3 in DNA: TGTGCCAGCAGCTTGGGGTCCCGCCAAGAGACCCAGTACTTC. The genes are TRBV5-6 and TRBJ2-5; D is uncertain. The CDR3 is made up of 14 amino acids. The V and J ends lost 0 bases and 1 base respectively, with 7 bases between them. The germline V gene encodes CDR1 SGHDT and CDR2 YYEEEE.

The CDR3 DNA follows: TGTGCCAGCAGCTTAGCGATGGGTGCGACCCAGTACTTC. Translated, it gives CASSLAMGATQYF. The chain has TRBV7-9 and TRBJ2-5; D ambiguous. Per the germline V gene, CDR1 is SEHNR and CDR2 is FQNEAQ (reference sequence). Trimming removed 0 bases at V and 7 bases at J, with 9 bases between. This CDR3 is 13 amino acids long.

V gene TRBV5-1 combines with J gene TRBJ2-1, with D maybe TRBD2 (5 bases). V was trimmed by 2 bases and J by 5 bases, leaving 8 bases between them. The CDR3 runs 13 residues. Germline V CDR1 and CDR2: SGHRS, YFSETQ. The CDR3 sequence: CASSFQTNNEQFF. CDR3 in DNA: TGCGCCAGCAGCTTCCAGACTAACAATGAGCAGTTCTTC.

This rearrangement joins TRBV29-1 to TRBJ2-7, with D maybe TRBD2 (5 bases). Germline loops: CDR1 SQVTM, CDR2 ANQGSEA. V was trimmed by 7 bases and J by 4 bases, leaving 14 bases between them. The CDR3 is 12 residues long. The CDR3 nucleotides read TGCAGCGGGAGGATAGGGAAATACGAGCAGTACTTC. Protein sequence: CSGRIGKYEQYF.

This chain connects TRBV15 to TRBJ2-1; D is uncertain. Trimming removed 3 bases from V and 9 bases from J, with 9 bases in between. This CDR3 contains 12 residues. Germline V gene data show CDR1 as LNHNV and CDR2 as YYDKDF (reference sequence). CDR3 in DNA: TGTGCCACCAGCAGGATATTTGCTGAGCAGTTCTTC. Protein sequence: CATSRIFAEQFF.

This chain uses TRBV11-2 with TRBJ1-1; D is undetermined. CDR1 SGHAT and CDR2 FQNNGV come from the germline V gene. The V end lost 4 bases, the J end lost 1 base, and 4 bases lay between the germline ends. This CDR3 has 12 residues. CDR3 sequence (DNA): TGTGCCAGCAGCTCTAGGAACACTGAAGCTTTCTTT. Amino acid sequence: CASSSRNTEAFF.